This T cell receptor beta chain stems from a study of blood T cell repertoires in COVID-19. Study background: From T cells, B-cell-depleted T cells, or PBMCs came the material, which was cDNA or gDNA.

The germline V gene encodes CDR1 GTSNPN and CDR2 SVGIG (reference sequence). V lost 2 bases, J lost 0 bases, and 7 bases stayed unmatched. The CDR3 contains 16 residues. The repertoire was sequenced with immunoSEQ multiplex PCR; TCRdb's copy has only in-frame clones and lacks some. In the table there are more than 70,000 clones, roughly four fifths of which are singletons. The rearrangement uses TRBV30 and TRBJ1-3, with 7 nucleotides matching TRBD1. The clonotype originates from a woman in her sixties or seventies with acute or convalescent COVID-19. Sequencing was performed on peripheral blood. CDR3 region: CAWSTGQRYSGNTIYF. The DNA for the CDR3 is TGTGCCTGGAGTACGGGACAGAGATACTCTGGAAACACCATATATTTT.